This T cell receptor (beta chain) comes out of a study of blood T cell repertoires in COVID-19. The CDR3 is 14 residues long. V lost 6 bases, J lost 0 bases, and 9 bases lay in between. The germline V gene encodes CDR1 MNHNS and CDR2 SASEGT. TCRdb's copy holds only in-frame clones and misses some; the assay was immunoSEQ multiplex PCR. The table shows approximately 350,000 clones, with roughly 90% occurring only once. The sample comprised peripheral blood. The receptor comes from an older woman with COVID-19, enrolled during active disease. This chain connects TRBV6-1 to TRBJ1-3; D not resolved. The CDR3 is CASSDSRSGNTIYF. DNA for the CDR3: TGTGCCAGCAGCGACTCCCGCTCTGGAAACACCATATATTTT.